This TCR beta chain was identified in a study of blood T cell repertoires in COVID-19. Study details: Both acute and convalescent COVID-19 samples were obtained from the United States, Italy and Spain. PBMCs, B-cell-depleted T cells, or T cells provided the cDNA or gDNA that made up the material.

In the original analysis: The assay estimated nucleated cells by amplifying reference gene primers. The protocol was immunoSEQ multiplex PCR, while the TCRdb copy is restricted to in-frame clones and leaves out a portion. From that table come the V and J calls and clone size; the DNA was used to work out D and trimming. The sample holds about 490,000 clones, 70% to 90% seen once. The trim removed 6 bases at V and 4 bases at J, leaving 11 bases unmatched. The CDR3 spans 17 residues. CDR1 is LNHDA and CDR2 is SQIVND in the germline V gene (reference sequence). Sequencing was done on a sample of peripheral blood. The chain recombines TRBV19 with TRBJ2-1; 11 bases are shared with TRBD2. The sequence derives from a human donor in a cohort sampled during active COVID-19. CDR3 nucleotide sequence: TGTGCCAGTAGCGAGGGTAGCGGGAGGGCCTTATACAATGAGCAGTTCTTC. Its protein is CASSEGSGRALYNEQFF.